Below, 21 T cell receptor beta chains from the same sample are listed, as sequenced in a study of blood T cell repertoires in COVID-19. Profiling relied on immunoSEQ multiplex PCR, and the TCRdb table lists in-frame clones only, not all of them. The table lists approximately 200,000 clones, about 88% of them singletons, with under 2.5% in the top ten. Sequences were obtained from peripheral blood. The receptor source for this set is a man between 65 and 85 years old with active or convalescent COVID-19.

In this sample, this clone turned up many times. The CDR3 coding sequence is TGTGCCAGCAGCTTACTACTAGCGGGAGGTCTTGAGCAGTTCTTC. As protein: CASSLLLAGGLEQFF. This chain links TRBV13 with TRBJ2-1, with 12 bases that match TRBD2. V was pared by 2 bases and J by 9 bases, with 5 bases of the junction left unmatched. Germline V lookup: CDR1 PRHDT, CDR2 FYEKMQ (reference sequence). The CDR3 is 15 residues long.

CDR3 residues: CASSSGQDGYNEQFF. Here the CDR3 DNA reads TGTGCCAGCAGCTCGGGACAGGATGGGTACAATGAGCAGTTCTTC. This chain connects TRBV6-5 to TRBJ2-1; 8 nucleotides align to TRBD1. This CDR3 is 15 amino acids long. V was pared by 6 bases and J by 4 bases, with 8 bases of the junction left unmatched. Germline-derived CDR1 and CDR2 are MNHEY and SVGAGI.

This chain joins TRBV10-3 and TRBJ1-3; 7 nucleotides match TRBD1. Looked up from germline, CDR1 is ENHRY and CDR2 is SYGVKD. CDR3 size: 16 residues. V shed 5 bases and J 0 bases; nucleotides not matched to a gene: 7. Here the CDR3 DNA reads TGTGCCATCAGTCCAGCGGACAGGTACTCTGGAAACACCATATATTTT. Translating it yields CAISPADRYSGNTIYF.

The rearrangement joins TRBV2 to TRBJ2-7; 7 bases are a match to TRBD1. Germline V gene sequence: CDR1 SNHLY, CDR2 FYNNEI. The CDR3 loop spans 13 amino acids. V lost 4 bases, J lost 12 bases, and 12 bases stayed unmatched. The CDR3 DNA is TGTGCCAGCAGTGCCCCCCAGCGGACAGGTTGGTACTTC. Amino acid sequence: CASSAPQRTGWYF.

The chain links TRBV9 to TRBJ2-7; TRBD2 agrees at 8 bases. The length of the CDR3 is 14 residues. Looked up from germline, CDR1 is SGDLS and CDR2 is YYNGEE. The V gene end was trimmed by 0 bases and the J gene end by 10 bases; junction bases not matched to a gene: 9. DNA of the CDR3: TGTGCCAGCAGCGTAGATACTAGCGGAGGAAGACAGTACTTC. Protein product: CASSVDTSGGRQYF.

The CDR3 bases are TGTGCCAGCAGTGAGACAGGGGCGAACTACGAGCAGTACTTC. This translates into CASSETGANYEQYF. This chain joins TRBV6-2 or TRBV6-3 and TRBJ2-7; 8 nucleotides align to TRBD1. The CDR3 has 14 residues. CDR1 MNHEY and CDR2 SVGEGT come from the germline V gene. Germline trimming cut 5 bases from V and 3 bases from J; bases unmatched to any gene: 6.

The V gene is TRBV11-3, the J gene TRBJ2-1, with TRBD2 matching 7 bases. Germline V gene sequence: CDR1 SGHNT, CDR2 YENEEA. This CDR3 contains 18 residues. The ends lost 5 bases at V and 4 bases at J; junction bases unmatched: 17. Here the CDR3 reads CASSPEVGTTTAYNEQFF. DNA of the CDR3: TGTGCCAGCAGCCCAGAGGTAGGGACTACTACCGCTTACAATGAGCAGTTCTTC.

This clone was seen more than once but under ten times. This sequence joins TRBV28 and TRBJ2-5, with 10 bases that match TRBD1. This CDR3 comprises 17 residues. The germline V gene has CDR1 MDHEN and CDR2 SYDVKM. Trimming cost V 4 bases and J 1 base; bases outside gene matches: 9. The CDR3 is CASSSLRDRGAQETQYF. The CDR3 coding sequence is TGTGCCAGCAGTTCACTCCGGGACAGGGGTGCCCAAGAGACCCAGTACTTC.

The chain uses TRBV10-1 and TRBJ1-2; 9 bases match TRBD1. CDR3 length: 15 amino acids. The junction had 11 bases not matched to a gene; V was cut back by 8 bases and J by 4 bases. The V gene's germline CDR1 is WNHNN and CDR2 SYGVQD (reference sequence). The CDR3 spells CASHRTGTGFYGYTF. The CDR3 coding sequence is TGCGCCAGCCATAGAACCGGGACAGGGTTCTATGGCTACACCTTC.

This rearrangement joins TRBV28 to TRBJ1-6; no clear D. The CDR3 extends over 16 amino acids. Between the trimmed V and J ends, which lost 2 bases and 1 base, there was a span of 9 bases. Per germline, CDR1 MDHEN and CDR2 SYDVKM. The chain's CDR3 is CASSLRTLSYNSPLHF. CDR3 bases: TGTGCCAGCAGTTTAAGAACACTATCCTATAATTCACCCCTCCACTTT.

This CDR3 is CATSDQDPGNTDTQYF. The CDR3 DNA reads TGTGCCACCAGTGACCAGGACCCGGGAAACACAGATACGCAGTATTTT. The chain links TRBV24-1 to TRBJ2-3, with D tentatively TRBD2 (5 bases). V was pared by 4 bases and J by 2 bases, with 15 bases between. Looked up from germline, CDR1 is KGHDR and CDR2 is SFDVKD. The CDR3 has 16 residues.

The chain couples TRBV5-1 to TRBJ2-3; 7 bases are a match to TRBD2. V lost 3 bases, J lost 0 bases, and 7 bases stayed unmatched. Germline V gene sequence: CDR1 SGHRS, CDR2 YFSETQ. The CDR3 runs 16 residues. CDR3 nucleotide sequence: TGCGCCAGCAGCTGGATGGGACTACCTAGCACAGATACGCAGTATTTT. Translating it yields CASSWMGLPSTDTQYF.

The V and J genes are TRBV7-9 and TRBJ2-5, with 8 bases matching TRBD2. Germline CDR1 is SEHNR and CDR2 is FQNEAQ (reference sequence). V lost 8 bases, J lost 5 bases, and 4 bases stayed unmatched. This CDR3 contains 12 residues. The CDR3 here is CASDRGGETQYF. The CDR3 nucleotides read TGTGCCAGCGATCGGGGGGGGGAGACCCAGTACTTC.

This clone appeared once. The genes are TRBV18 and TRBJ2-7, with 16 positions matching TRBD2. J was trimmed by 0 bases and V by 3 bases; bases with no gene match: 2. CDR1 KGHSH and CDR2 LQKENI come from the germline V gene. There are 17 residues in the CDR3. CDR3 protein: CASSPGLAGGVSYEQYF. CDR3 bases: TGTGCCAGCTCACCGGGACTAGCGGGGGGGGTCTCCTACGAGCAGTACTTC.

CDR3 region: CASSTRGLATDTQYF. CDR3 in DNA: TGTGCCAGCAGCACCCGGGGACTAGCGACAGATACGCAGTATTTT. The rearrangement uses TRBV9 and TRBJ2-3; 10 bases fit TRBD2. CDR3 length: 15 residues. Germline V lookup: CDR1 SGDLS, CDR2 YYNGEE. J gave up 3 bases and V 4 bases, and 5 bases lay outside the gene matches.

The chain is built from TRBV25-1 and TRBJ1-2; 10 bases line up with TRBD1. The CDR3 contains 16 residues. The V gene's germline CDR1 is MGHDK and CDR2 SYGVNS. V dropped 6 bases and J dropped 2; count of bases not matched to a gene: 9. Here the CDR3 DNA reads TGTGCCAGCAGGGGGACAGGGGTGACGGGCAACTATGGCTACACCTTC. The encoded protein is CASRGTGVTGNYGYTF.

V is TRBV9 and J is TRBJ1-3, with D maybe TRBD1 (5 bases). Germline values: CDR1 SGDLS, CDR2 YYNGEE. V was shortened by 4 bases and J by 4 bases, with 12 bases between the two germline ends. The length of the CDR3 is 14 residues. The CDR3 nucleotides are TGTGCCAGCAGCCCAGGGCTAGGCGGAAACACCATATATTTT. Its translation: CASSPGLGGNTIYF.

The chain carries TRBV6-9 and TRBJ2-7, with D tentatively TRBD1 (6 bases). Trimming removed 2 bases at V and 4 bases at J, with 15 bases between. Germline CDR1 MNHGY, CDR2 SVAAGI. This CDR3 is 15 amino acids long. The CDR3 sequence: CASSYGGQTKYEQYF. CDR3 sequence (DNA): TGTGCCAGCAGTTATGGTGGACAGACTAAATACGAGCAGTACTTC.

The V gene is TRBV9, the J gene TRBJ2-3; 10 bases map to TRBD2. The CDR3 is made up of 16 amino acids. CDR1 is SGDLS, CDR2 YYNGEE, per germline. Unmatched junction bases numbered 5, after V lost 0 bases and J lost 4 bases. The CDR3, as DNA: TGTGCCAGCAGCGTAGCCAGCGGGGGGGAGGCAGATACGCAGTATTTT. As protein: CASSVASGGEADTQYF. The full variable domain, rest sourced from reference TRBV9 and TRBJ2-3, is DSGVTQTPKHLITATGQRVTLRCSPRSGDLSVYWYQQSLDQGLQFLIQYYNGEERAKGNILERFSAQQFPDLHSELNLSSLELGDSALYFCASSVASGGEADTQYFGPGTRLTVL.

The chain is built from TRBV27 and TRBJ1-6; D gene ambiguous. Trimming stripped 5 bases from V and 4 bases from J, with 9 bases between. Germline V lookup: CDR1 MNHEY, CDR2 SMNVEV (reference sequence). The CDR3 length is 14 residues. CDR3 amino acids: CASSAGPYNSPLHF. CDR3 nucleotides: TGTGCCAGCAGTGCGGGCCCTTATAATTCACCCCTCCACTTT.

The J gene is TRBJ2-7, the V gene TRBV14, with a tentative D call TRBD1 (5 bases). CDR3 length: 16 residues. V dropped 0 bases and J dropped 7 bases, with 19 bases sitting between them. Germline V CDR1 and CDR2: SGHDN, FVKESK. CDR3 amino acids: CASSQERSGLIREQYF. The CDR3 DNA is TGTGCCAGCAGCCAAGAAAGATCAGGGTTGATTAGAGAGCAGTACTTC.